What follows describes a single TCR beta chain. Its antigen is as yet unknown. Using its own MiXCR run on the 5' RACE reads, TCRdb lists one record per CDR3 protein. The sample records 600,000 to 800,000 distinct CDR3 sequences, around 21% being singletons. These data originate in a study of identical twins. General study findings and limits: It was cross-sectional statistical analysis, not following the same donors, that the conclusions relied on.

The V end lost 5 bases, the J end lost 8 bases, and 23 bases lay between the germline ends. In germline, CDR1 is SEHNR, CDR2 FQNEAQ (reference sequence). This CDR3 has 16 residues. The same data also contributed to another study, on T cells expressing NK-cell markers.

The sequencing input was PBMCs. The TCR originated in a young woman in good health. The J gene is TRBJ2-3, the V gene TRBV7-9, with D tentatively TRBD2 (6 bases). The CDR3 here is CASSTPGLPGTSTQYF. In DNA form, the CDR3 reads TGTGCCAGCAGCACCCCGGGACTCCCGGGGACGAGTACGCAGTATTTT.